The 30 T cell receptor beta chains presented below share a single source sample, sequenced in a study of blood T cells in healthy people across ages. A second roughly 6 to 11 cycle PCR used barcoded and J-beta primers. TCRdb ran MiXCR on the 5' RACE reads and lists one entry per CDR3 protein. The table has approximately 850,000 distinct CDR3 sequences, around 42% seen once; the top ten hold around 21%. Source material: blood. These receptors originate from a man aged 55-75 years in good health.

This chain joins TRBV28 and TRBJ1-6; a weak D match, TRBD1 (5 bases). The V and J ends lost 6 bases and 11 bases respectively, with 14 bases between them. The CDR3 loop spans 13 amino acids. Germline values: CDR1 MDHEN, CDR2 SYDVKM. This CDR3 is CASRRQGNPPLHF. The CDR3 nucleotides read TGTGCCAGCAGACGGCAGGGAAATCCACCCCTCCACTTT.

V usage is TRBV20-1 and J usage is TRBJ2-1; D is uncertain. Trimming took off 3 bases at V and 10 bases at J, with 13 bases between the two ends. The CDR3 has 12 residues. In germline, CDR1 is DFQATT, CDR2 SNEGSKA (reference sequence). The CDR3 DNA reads TGCAGTGCTAGGCCCTTTTCCAAGGAGCAGTTCTTC. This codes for CSARPFSKEQFF.

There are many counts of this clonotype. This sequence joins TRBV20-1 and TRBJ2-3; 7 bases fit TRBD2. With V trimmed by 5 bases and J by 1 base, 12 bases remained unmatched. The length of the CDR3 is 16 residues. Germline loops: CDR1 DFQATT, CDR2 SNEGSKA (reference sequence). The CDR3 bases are TGCAGTGCTCCGCCCTTGCTGGCGGGGGGCACAGATACGCAGTATTTT. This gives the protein CSAPPLLAGGTDTQYF.

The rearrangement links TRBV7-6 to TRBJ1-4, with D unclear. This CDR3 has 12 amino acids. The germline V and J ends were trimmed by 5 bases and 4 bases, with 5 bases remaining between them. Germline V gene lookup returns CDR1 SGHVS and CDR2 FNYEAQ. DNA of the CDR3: TGTGCCAGCAGCCCGCTTAATGAAAAACTGTTTTTT. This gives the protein CASSPLNEKLFF.

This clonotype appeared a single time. The CDR3 here is CASSSVGASGGALNEQYF. DNA for the CDR3: TGCGCCAGCAGCTCGGTCGGGGCTAGCGGGGGGGCTCTCAATGAGCAGTACTTC. The rearrangement uses TRBV5-1 and TRBJ2-5, with 12 bases that match TRBD2. The CDR3 has 18 residues. Germline CDR1 SGHRS, CDR2 YFSETQ. Unmatched junction bases numbered 20, after V lost 3 bases and J lost 11 bases.

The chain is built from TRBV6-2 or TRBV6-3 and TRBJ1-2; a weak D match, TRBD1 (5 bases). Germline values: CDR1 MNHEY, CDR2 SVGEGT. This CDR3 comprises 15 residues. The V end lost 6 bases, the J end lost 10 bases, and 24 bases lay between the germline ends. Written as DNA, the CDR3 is TGTGCCAGCAGCGATTGGGGCAGGGCCATTGTTGACTACACCTTC. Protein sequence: CASSDWGRAIVDYTF.

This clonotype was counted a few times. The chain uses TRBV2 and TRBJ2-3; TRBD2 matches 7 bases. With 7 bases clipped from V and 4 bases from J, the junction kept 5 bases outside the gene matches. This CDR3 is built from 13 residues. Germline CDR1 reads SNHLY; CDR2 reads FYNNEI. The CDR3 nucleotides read TGTGCCAGCACCGAACGGGGGGCAGATACGCAGTATTTT. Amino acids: CASTERGADTQYF.

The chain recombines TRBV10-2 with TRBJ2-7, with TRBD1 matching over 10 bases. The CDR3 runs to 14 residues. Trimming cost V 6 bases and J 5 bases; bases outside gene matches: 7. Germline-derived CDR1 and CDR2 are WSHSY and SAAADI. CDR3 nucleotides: TGCGCCAGCAGGGAGCCGACAGGGGGCGACGAGCAGTACTTC. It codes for CASREPTGGDEQYF.

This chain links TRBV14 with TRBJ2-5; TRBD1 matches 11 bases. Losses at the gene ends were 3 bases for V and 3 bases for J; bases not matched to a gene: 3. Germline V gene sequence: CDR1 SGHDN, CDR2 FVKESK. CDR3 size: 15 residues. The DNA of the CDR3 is TGTGCCAGCAGCCATATGGGACAGGGGGAAGAGACCCAGTACTTC. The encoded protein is CASSHMGQGEETQYF.

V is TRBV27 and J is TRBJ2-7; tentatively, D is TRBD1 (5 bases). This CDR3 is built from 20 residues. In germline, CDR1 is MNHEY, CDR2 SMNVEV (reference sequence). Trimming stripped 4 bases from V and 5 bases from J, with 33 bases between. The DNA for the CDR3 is TGTGCCAGCAGTTCCGTGACAGCACCCAGTGGGTCGGGCGCCTATGACGAGCAGTACTTC. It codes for CASSSVTAPSGSGAYDEQYF.

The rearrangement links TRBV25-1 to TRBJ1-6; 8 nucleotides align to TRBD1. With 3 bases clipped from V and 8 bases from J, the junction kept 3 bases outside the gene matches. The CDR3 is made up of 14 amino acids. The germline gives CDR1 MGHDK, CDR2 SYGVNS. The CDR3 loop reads CASSEGQVYSPLHF. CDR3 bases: TGTGCCAGCAGTGAGGGACAGGTATATTCACCCCTCCACTTT.

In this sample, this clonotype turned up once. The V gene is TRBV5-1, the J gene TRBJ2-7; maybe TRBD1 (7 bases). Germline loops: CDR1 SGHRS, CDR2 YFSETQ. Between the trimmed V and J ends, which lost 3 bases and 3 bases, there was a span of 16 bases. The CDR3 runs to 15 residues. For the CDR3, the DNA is TGCGCCAGCAGCTCGACAGGGACTTTCGGCTACGAGCAGTACTTC. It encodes CASSSTGTFGYEQYF.

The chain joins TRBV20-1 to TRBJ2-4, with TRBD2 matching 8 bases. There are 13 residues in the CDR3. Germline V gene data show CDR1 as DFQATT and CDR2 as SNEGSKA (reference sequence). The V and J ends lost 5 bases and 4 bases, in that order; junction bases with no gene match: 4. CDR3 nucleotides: TGCAGTGCTGGACCTAGCGGGAAAAACATTCAGTACTTC. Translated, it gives CSAGPSGKNIQYF.

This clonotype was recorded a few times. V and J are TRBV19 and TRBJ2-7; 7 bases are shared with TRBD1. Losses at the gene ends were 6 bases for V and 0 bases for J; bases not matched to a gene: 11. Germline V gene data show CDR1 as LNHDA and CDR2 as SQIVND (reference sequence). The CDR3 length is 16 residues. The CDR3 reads CASRPPGQKFSYEQYF. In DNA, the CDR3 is TGTGCCAGTAGACCTCCGGGACAGAAGTTCTCCTACGAGCAGTACTTC.

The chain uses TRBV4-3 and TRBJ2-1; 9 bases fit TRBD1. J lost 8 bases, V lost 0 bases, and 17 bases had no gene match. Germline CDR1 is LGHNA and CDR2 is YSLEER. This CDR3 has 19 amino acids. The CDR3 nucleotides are TGCGCCAGCAGCCAAGATTGGGGGACAGGGCAATTTCCTTCGGATGAGCAGTTCTTC. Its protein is CASSQDWGTGQFPSDEQFF.

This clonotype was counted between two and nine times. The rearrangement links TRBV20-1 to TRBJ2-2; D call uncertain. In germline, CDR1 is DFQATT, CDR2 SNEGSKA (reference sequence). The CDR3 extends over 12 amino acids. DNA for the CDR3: TGCAGCACCAGGCAGAACACCGGGGAGCTGTTTTTT. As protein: CSTRQNTGELFF.

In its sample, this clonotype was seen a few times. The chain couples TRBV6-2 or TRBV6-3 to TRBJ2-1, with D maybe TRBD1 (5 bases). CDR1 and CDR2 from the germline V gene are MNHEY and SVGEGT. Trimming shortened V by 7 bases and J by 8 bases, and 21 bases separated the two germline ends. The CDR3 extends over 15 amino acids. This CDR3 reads CASKKTGGLGDEQFF. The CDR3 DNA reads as TGTGCCAGCAAAAAAACGGGCGGTTTAGGGGATGAGCAGTTCTTC.

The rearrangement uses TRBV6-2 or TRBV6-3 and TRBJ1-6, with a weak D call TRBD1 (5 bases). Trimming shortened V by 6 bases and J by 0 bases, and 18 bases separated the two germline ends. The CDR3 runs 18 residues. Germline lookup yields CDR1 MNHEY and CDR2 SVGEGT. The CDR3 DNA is TGTGCCAGCAGCTCGGGACCGATCCTTAGCTCCTATAATTCACCCCTCCACTTT. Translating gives CASSSGPILSSYNSPLHF.

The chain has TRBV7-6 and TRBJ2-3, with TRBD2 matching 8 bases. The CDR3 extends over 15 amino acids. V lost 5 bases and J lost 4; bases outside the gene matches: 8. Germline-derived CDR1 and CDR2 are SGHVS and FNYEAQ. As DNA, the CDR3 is TGTGCCAGCAGCCTGGGACTAGTTTTGCCAGATACGCAGTATTTT. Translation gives CASSLGLVLPDTQYF.

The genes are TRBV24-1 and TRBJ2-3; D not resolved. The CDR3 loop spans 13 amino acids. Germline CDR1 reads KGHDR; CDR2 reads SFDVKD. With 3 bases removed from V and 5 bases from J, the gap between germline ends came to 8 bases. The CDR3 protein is CATSDPKIDTQYF. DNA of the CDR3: TGTGCCACCAGTGATCCCAAGATAGATACGCAGTATTTT.

CDR3 protein: CASSPRVGDYGYTF. The CDR3 coding sequence is TGTGCCAGCAGCCCACGGGTGGGGGACTATGGCTACACCTTC. This sequence joins TRBV7-2 and TRBJ1-2, with D possibly TRBD1 on 5 matching bases. The CDR3 contains 14 residues. Germline V lookup: CDR1 SGHTA, CDR2 FQGNSA. Trimming shortened V by 5 bases and J by 3 bases, and 13 bases separated the two germline ends.

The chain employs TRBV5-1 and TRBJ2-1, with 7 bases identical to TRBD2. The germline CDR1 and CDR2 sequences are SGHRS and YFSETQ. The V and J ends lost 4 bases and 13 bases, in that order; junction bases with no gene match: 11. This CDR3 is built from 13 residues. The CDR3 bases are TGCGCCAGCAGCCCAGAGGGCGGGAGAAGACAGTTCTTC. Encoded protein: CASSPEGGRRQFF.

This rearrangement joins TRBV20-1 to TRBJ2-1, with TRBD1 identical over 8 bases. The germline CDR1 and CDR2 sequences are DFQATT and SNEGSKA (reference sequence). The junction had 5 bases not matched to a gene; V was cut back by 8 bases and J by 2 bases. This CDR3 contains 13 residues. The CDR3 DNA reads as TGCAGTCCCCTGACAGGGGCCTACAATGAGCAGTTCTTC. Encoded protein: CSPLTGAYNEQFF.

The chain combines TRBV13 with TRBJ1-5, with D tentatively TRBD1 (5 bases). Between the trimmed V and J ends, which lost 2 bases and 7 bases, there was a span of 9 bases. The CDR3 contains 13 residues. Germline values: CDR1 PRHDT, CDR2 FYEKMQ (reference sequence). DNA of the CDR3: TGTGCCAGCAGCTTATCGGGGGGGCAGCCCCAGCATTTT. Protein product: CASSLSGGQPQHF. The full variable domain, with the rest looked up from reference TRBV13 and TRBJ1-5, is AAGVIQSPRHLIKEKRETATLKCYPIPRHDTVYWYQQGPGQDPQFLISFYEKMQSDKGSIPDRFSAQQFSDYHSELNMSSLELGDSALYFCASSLSGGQPQHFGDGTRLSIL.

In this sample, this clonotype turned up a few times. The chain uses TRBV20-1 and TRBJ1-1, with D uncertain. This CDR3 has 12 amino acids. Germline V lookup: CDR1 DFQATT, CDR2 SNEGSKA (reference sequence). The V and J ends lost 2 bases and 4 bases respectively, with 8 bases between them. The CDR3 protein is CSARRWITEAFF. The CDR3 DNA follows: TGCAGTGCTAGACGGTGGATCACTGAAGCTTTCTTT.

CDR3 nucleotide sequence: TGTGCCAGCAGCCAGGGGACAGTCGTTGGTGAAGCTTTCTTT. Amino acid sequence: CASSQGTVVGEAFF. The chain is built from TRBV3-1 and TRBJ1-1, with 7 bases matching TRBD1. V lost 3 bases, J lost 7 bases, and 8 bases stayed unmatched. CDR1 and CDR2 (germline): LGHDT, YNNKEL (reference sequence). The CDR3 loop spans 14 amino acids.

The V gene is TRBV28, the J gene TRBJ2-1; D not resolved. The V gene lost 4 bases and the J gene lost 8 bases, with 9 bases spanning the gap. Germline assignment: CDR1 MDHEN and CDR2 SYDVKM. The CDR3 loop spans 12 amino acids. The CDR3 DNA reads TGTGCCAGCAGTTCCGGTATATATGAGCAGTTCTTC. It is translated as CASSSGIYEQFF. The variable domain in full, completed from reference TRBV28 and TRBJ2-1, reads DVKVTQSSRYLVKRTGEKVFLECVQDMDHENMFWYRQDPGLGLRLIYFSYDVKMKEKGDIPEGYSVSREKKERFSLILESASTNQTSMYLCASSSGIYEQFFGPGTRLTVL.

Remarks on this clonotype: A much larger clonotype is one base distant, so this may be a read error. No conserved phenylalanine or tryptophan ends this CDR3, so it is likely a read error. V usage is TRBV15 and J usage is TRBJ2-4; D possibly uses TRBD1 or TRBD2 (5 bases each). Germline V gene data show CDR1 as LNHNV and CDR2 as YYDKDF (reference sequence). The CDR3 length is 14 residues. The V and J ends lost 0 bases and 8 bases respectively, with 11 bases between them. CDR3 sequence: CATSRDYQGDIQYY. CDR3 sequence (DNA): TGTGCCACCAGCAGAGATTATCAGGGAGACATTCAGTACTAC.

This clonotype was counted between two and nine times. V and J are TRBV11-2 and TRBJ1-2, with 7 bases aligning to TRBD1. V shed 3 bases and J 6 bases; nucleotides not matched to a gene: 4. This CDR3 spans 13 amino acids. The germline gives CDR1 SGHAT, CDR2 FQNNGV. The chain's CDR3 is CASSFTGADGYTF. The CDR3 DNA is TGTGCCAGCAGCTTTACAGGGGCGGATGGCTACACCTTC.

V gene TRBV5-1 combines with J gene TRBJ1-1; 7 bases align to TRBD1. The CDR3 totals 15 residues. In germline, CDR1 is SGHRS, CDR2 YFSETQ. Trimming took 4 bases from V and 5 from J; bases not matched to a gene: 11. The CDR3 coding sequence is TGCGCCAGCAGCCCCAGCCCAGGGGGTAGGACTGAAGCTTTCTTT. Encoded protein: CASSPSPGGRTEAFF.